The 18 T cell receptor beta chains below all came from one sample that was sequenced in a study of T cells in Graves' hyperthyroidism and ophthalmopathy. Authors of the study amplified TCR beta CDR3 regions from RNA transcripts. When the TCR CDR3 underwent first-round RT-PCR, the HTBI primer set was used. Each CDR3 protein gets one entry after TCRdb re-called the multiplex PCR reads with MiXCR. Of more than 500,000 distinct CDR3 sequences in the sample, 15% to 20% were seen once. Material: blood. All receptors derive from a woman aged 25 to 45 with Graves' hyperthyroidism.

This chain uses TRBV25-1 with TRBJ2-3, with TRBD1 identical over 9 bases. There are 17 residues in the CDR3. Germline trimming cut 3 bases from V and 6 bases from J; bases unmatched to any gene: 13. Per germline, CDR1 MGHDK and CDR2 SYGVNS. This CDR3 is CASSDPGTGTLTDTQYF. The CDR3 DNA sequence: TGTGCCAGCAGTGACCCCGGGACAGGGACACTCACGGATACGCAGTATTTT.

On this clonotype: At one of its ends the junction is not consistent with the germline gene, which may arise from a read error. The chain recombines TRBV5-1 with TRBJ2-5, with a possible D match to TRBD1 (7 bases). This CDR3 has 14 amino acids. The germline CDR1 and CDR2 sequences are SGHRS and YFSETQ. CDR3 sequence: CASSLAAGGETQYF. CDR3 DNA sequence: TGTGCCAGCAGCCTGGCCGCAGGGGGGGAGACCCAGTACTTC.

There are a few counts of this clonotype. J is TRBJ2-1 and V is TRBV3-1; TRBD1 agrees at 7 bases. V trimming: 0 bases; J trimming: 2 bases; junction bases outside the gene matches: 4. Germline CDR1 and CDR2: LGHDT and YNNKEL (reference sequence). The CDR3 consists of 16 residues. CDR3 in DNA: TGTGCCAGCAGCCAAGATTTAGGGGGCGCCTACAATGAGCAGTTCTTC. Encoded protein: CASSQDLGGAYNEQFF.

This clonotype was seen ten or more times. This chain uses TRBV12-3 or TRBV12-4 with TRBJ2-1, with 7 positions matching TRBD2. This CDR3 is 15 amino acids long. V was clipped by 7 bases and J by 2 bases; unmatched bases: 8. The CDR3 nucleotides read TGTGCCAGCACAGGGACTACTGCCGCCTACAATGAGCAGTTCTTC. Translation gives CASTGTTAAYNEQFF.

About this clonotype: Given a much more abundant clone one base away, this may be a read error. The V and J genes are TRBV7-2 and TRBJ2-3, with D unclear. Between the trimmed V and J ends, which lost 1 base and 8 bases, there was a span of 16 bases. Germline CDR1 reads SGHTA; CDR2 reads FQGNSA. The CDR3 has 15 amino acids. DNA for the CDR3: TGTGCCAGCAGCTTAGTAGAGGCGATTTCAGGTACGCAGTATTTT. This sequence encodes CASSLVEAISGTQYF.

A remark on this clonotype: A much more abundant neighbour one base away suggests this may be a read error. V usage is TRBV28 and J usage is TRBJ2-7; D gene unclear. Germline V CDR1 and CDR2: MDHEN, SYDVKM. The CDR3 contains 13 residues. CDR3 in amino acids: CAGSPLRRYEQYF. The CDR3 nucleotides read TGTGCCGGCAGCCCATTACGACGCTACGAGCAGTACTTC.

Concerning this clonotype itself: Sequence at one end of the junction differs from germline and may be a read error. The chain employs TRBV7-8 and TRBJ2-3; D may correspond to TRBD1 or TRBD2 (7 bases each). Germline V lookup: CDR1 SGHVS, CDR2 FQNEAQ. This CDR3 is built from 16 residues. The CDR3 region has the DNA TGTGCCAGCAGCTTAGTACGTTGGCGGGGGACAGATACGCAGTGTTTT. Translated, it gives CASSLVRWRGTDTQCF.

The J gene is TRBJ2-4, the V gene TRBV20-1; D possibly corresponds to TRBD2 (5 bases). The V end was cut by 2 bases, the J end by 0 bases, with 11 bases between. Germline loops: CDR1 DFQATT, CDR2 SNEGSKA (reference sequence). This CDR3 region has 15 residues. CDR3 in DNA: TGCAGTGCTAGAAGTCATAGCGAAGCCAAAAACATTCAGTACTTC. Translating gives CSARSHSEAKNIQYF.

This clonotype was picked up many times. The CDR3 DNA reads TGTGCCAGCAGCTCGGGACTAGCGGGAGTTACGCAGTATTTT. Amino acid sequence: CASSSGLAGVTQYF. The rearrangement links TRBV7-3 to TRBJ2-3, with 14 bases identical to TRBD2. The ends lost 4 bases at V and 8 bases at J; junction bases unmatched: 2. There are 14 residues in the CDR3. The germline V gene encodes CDR1 SGHTA and CDR2 FQGTGA.

This clonotype was seen ten or more times. The V call is TRBV3-1, the J call TRBJ2-7, with 10 bases lining up with TRBD2. CDR3 length: 13 amino acids. V shed 6 bases, J shed 5 bases, and the junction held 4 bases outside the gene matches. Germline CDR1 reads LGHDT; CDR2 reads YNNKEL (reference sequence). The CDR3 DNA is TGTGCCAGCAGTCGGCTAGCGGGAGACGAGCAGTACTTC. Protein product: CASSRLAGDEQYF.

This clonotype has just a few counts. The V and J genes are TRBV4-1 and TRBJ2-1; D unresolved. Looked up from germline, CDR1 is MGHRA and CDR2 is YSYEKL. V was clipped by 1 base and J by 0 bases, with 10 bases between them. CDR3 length: 16 amino acids. CDR3 DNA sequence: TGCGCCAGCAGCCAAGGGAGCAGGAGCTCCTACAATGAGCAGTTCTTC. Protein sequence: CASSQGSRSSYNEQFF.

Written as DNA, the CDR3 is TGTGCCAGCAGCCAAGATCGGGGGTCCGCCTATGGCTACACCTTC. Translation gives CASSQDRGSAYGYTF. The chain uses TRBV13 and TRBJ1-2, with a possible D match to TRBD1 (5 bases). Germline V CDR1 and CDR2: PRHDT, FYEKMQ (reference sequence). The CDR3 sequence is 15 residues long. The germline V and J ends were trimmed by 5 bases and 4 bases, with 17 bases remaining between them.

CDR3: CASRLSLTGVYEQYF. The CDR3 DNA reads TGTGCCAGCAGACTATCATTAACGGGCGTCTACGAGCAGTACTTC. The chain is built from TRBV27 and TRBJ2-7; D call uncertain. This CDR3 has 15 amino acids. Germline-derived CDR1 and CDR2 are MNHEY and SMNVEV (reference sequence). V gave up 6 bases and J gave up 3 bases, with 18 bases separating them.

This clonotype was seen at least ten times. The chain couples TRBV5-1 to TRBJ2-1; 7 nucleotides agree with TRBD2. V trimming: 4 bases; J trimming: 8 bases; junction bases outside the gene matches: 18. CDR1 and CDR2 from the germline V gene are SGHRS and YFSETQ. There are 17 residues in the CDR3. CDR3 DNA: TGCGCCAGCAGCCTACCCCCCTCTCGCGGGAGAGTAGATGAGCAGTTCTTC. Its translation is CASSLPPSRGRVDEQFF.

The J gene is TRBJ1-6, the V gene TRBV19; D possibly corresponds to TRBD1 (6 bases). Looked up from germline, CDR1 is LNHDA and CDR2 is SQIVND (reference sequence). V gave up 4 bases and J gave up 3 bases, with 10 bases separating them. This CDR3 is 15 amino acids long. This CDR3 reads CASSTPDSYNSPLHF. CDR3 in DNA: TGTGCCAGTAGTACCCCGGACAGCTATAATTCACCCCTCCACTTT.

In this sample, this clonotype turned up a few times. V and J are TRBV6-5 and TRBJ1-4; 7 bases are shared with TRBD1. The ends lost 2 bases at V and 7 bases at J; junction bases unmatched: 13. Germline loops: CDR1 MNHEY, CDR2 SVGAGI. CDR3 size: 17 residues. CDR3 sequence: CASSYPGQAGGSEKLFF. The CDR3 region has the DNA TGTGCCAGCAGTTACCCTGGACAGGCGGGGGGTAGTGAAAAACTGTTTTTT.

The rearrangement links TRBV7-8 to TRBJ2-2, with D possibly matching TRBD2 (6 bases). CDR1 is SGHVS, CDR2 FQNEAQ, per germline. Trimming removed 5 bases from V and 4 bases from J, with 8 bases in between. The CDR3 runs 13 residues. Here the CDR3 reads CASSRESTGELFF. CDR3 coding DNA: TGTGCCAGCAGCCGGGAGAGCACCGGGGAGCTGTTTTTT.

The J gene is TRBJ2-3, the V gene TRBV14; 10 positions agree with TRBD2. There are 18 residues in the CDR3. Per germline, CDR1 SGHDN and CDR2 FVKESK. V was clipped by 1 base and J by 0 bases; unmatched bases: 7. The CDR3 region is CASSQGFGLAVSTDTQYF. The CDR3 region has the DNA TGTGCCAGCAGCCAAGGGTTCGGACTAGCGGTTAGCACAGATACGCAGTATTTT.